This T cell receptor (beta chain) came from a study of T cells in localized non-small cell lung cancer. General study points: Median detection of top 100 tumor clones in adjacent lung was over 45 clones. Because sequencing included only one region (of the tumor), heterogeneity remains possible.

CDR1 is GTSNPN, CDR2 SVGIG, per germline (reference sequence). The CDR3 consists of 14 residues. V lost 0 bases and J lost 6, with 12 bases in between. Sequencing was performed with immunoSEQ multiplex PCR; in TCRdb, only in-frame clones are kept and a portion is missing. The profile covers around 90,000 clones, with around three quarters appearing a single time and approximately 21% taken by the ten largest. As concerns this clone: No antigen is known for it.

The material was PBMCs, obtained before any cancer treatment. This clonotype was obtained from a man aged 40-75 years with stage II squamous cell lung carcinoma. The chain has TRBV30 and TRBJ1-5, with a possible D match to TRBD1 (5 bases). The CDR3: CAWSVLGGAQPQHF. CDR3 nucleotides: TGTGCCTGGAGTGTATTGGGGGGAGCTCAGCCCCAGCATTTT. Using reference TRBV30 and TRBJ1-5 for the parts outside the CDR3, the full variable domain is SQTIHQWPATLVQPVGSPLSLECTVEGTSNPNLYWYRQAAGRGLQLLFYSVGIGQISSEVPQNLSASRPQDRQFILSSKKLLLSDSGFYLCAWSVLGGAQPQHFGDGTRLSIL.